The 8 T cell receptor beta chains reported below all come from one sample, sequenced in a study of memory CD4+ T cells and cytomegalovirus serostatus. Single viable CD3+CD4+CD8-CD45RO+ cells were sorted as the memory CD4+ T cells. The repertoire was sequenced with immunoSEQ multiplex PCR; TCRdb's copy has only in-frame clones and lacks some. Of some 66,000 clones listed, 60% to 85% are singletons. Sequencing was done on a sample of memory CD4+ T cells from blood. These receptors were taken from an adult in good health and CMV-seropositive.

The chain has TRBV25-1 and TRBJ2-5; 13 bases fit TRBD2. The last part of the DNA fits TRBJ2-7 better; the J call may be wrong. The CDR3 is made up of 15 amino acids. Germline V gene data show CDR1 as MGHDK and CDR2 as SYGVNS. The DNA of the CDR3 is TGTGCCAGCAGTGCGGGGACTAGCGGGACCTACGAGCAGTACTTC. Encoded protein: CASSAGTSGTYEQYF.

The gene calls are TRBV7-2 and TRBJ1-1, with D uncertain. V was clipped by 5 bases and J by 6 bases, with 13 bases between them. Germline V CDR1 and CDR2: SGHTA, FQGNSA. The CDR3 is 13 residues long. CDR3 amino acids: CASSRGPSPEAFF. Written as DNA, the CDR3 is TGTGCCAGCAGCCGCGGGCCCAGTCCTGAAGCTTTCTTT.

This rearrangement joins TRBV2 to TRBJ2-3; tentatively, D is TRBD2 (5 bases). Germline V gene data show CDR1 as SNHLY and CDR2 as FYNNEI. V was pared by 7 bases and J by 0 bases, with 11 bases between. CDR3 length: 14 residues. The CDR3 DNA is TGTGCCAGCAAAGTGGAGGAAAGCACAGATACGCAGTATTTT. It is translated as CASKVEESTDTQYF.

The chain employs TRBV7-8 and TRBJ1-2; D perhaps matches TRBD1 (6 bases). V gave up 3 bases and J gave up 5 bases, with 16 bases separating them. Germline loops: CDR1 SGHVS, CDR2 FQNEAQ. This CDR3 comprises 15 residues. Here the CDR3 DNA reads TGTGCCAGCAGCTTGTCCAGGACAGAGGAGTATGGCTACACCTTC. This gives the protein CASSLSRTEEYGYTF.

The CDR3 region has the DNA TGTGCCAGCAGCTGGGGACACTCGAACACCGGGGAGCTGTTTTTT. It is translated as CASSWGHSNTGELFF. The rearrangement uses TRBV5-4 and TRBJ2-2, with D perhaps TRBD1 (6 bases). The V and J ends lost 3 bases and 0 bases respectively, with 9 bases between them. The CDR3 runs 15 residues. From germline, CDR1 is SGHNT and CDR2 YYREEE (reference sequence).

This clone occurred once. V usage is TRBV28 and J usage is TRBJ1-1; no definite D call. Germline CDR1 and CDR2: MDHEN and SYDVKM. This CDR3 has 15 amino acids. With 6 bases removed from V and 10 bases from J, the gap between germline ends came to 24 bases. The CDR3 bases are TGTGCCAGCAGAACACAAGGGTTACACTCCGAAATAGCTTTCTTT. It specifies CASRTQGLHSEIAFF.

The chain couples TRBV19 to TRBJ2-5; the D gene is possibly TRBD2 (6 bases). The V gene lost 8 bases and the J gene lost 2 bases, with 12 bases spanning the gap. This CDR3 is 13 amino acids long. Germline V gene lookup returns CDR1 LNHDA and CDR2 SQIVND (reference sequence). CDR3 protein: CASSLAPQETQYF. The CDR3 bases are TGTGCCAGTTCTCTAGCGCCTCAAGAGACCCAGTACTTC.

This clone was observed a single time. This chain links TRBV30 with TRBJ2-1, with 8 nucleotides matching TRBD2. CDR1 is GTSNPN and CDR2 is SVGIG in the germline V gene (reference sequence). V shed 2 bases and J 9 bases; nucleotides not matched to a gene: 9. The CDR3 has 14 residues. CDR3 nucleotides: TGTGCCTGGAGTATCTCGGGAGGGCCTCGTGAGCAGTTCTTC. Translated, it gives CAWSISGGPREQFF.